A selection of T cell receptor beta chains follows, all from one sample in a study of shared clonotypes between healthy human individuals. TCRdb keeps only in-frame clones here, not all; method: immunoSEQ multiplex PCR. The sample comprises 2.3 million or so clones, roughly 93% of which are singletons, and 0.39% rests with the top ten. Sequenced sample: naive CD4+ T cells from PBMCs. These receptors were taken from a man younger than 30 in good health. Some clones in this sample may be carry-over from other donors' samples. CDR3s include the opening cysteine and the closing phenylalanine or tryptophan. The D gene is left open where the match is weak. A clone size is listed for some rows: how often the clone was seen (once, few, many), or a class if it is expanded.

D: -; J: TRBJ1-3; V: TRBV7-9; size: -; CDR3: CASSLSSGNTIYF; DNA: TGTGCCAGCAGCTTAAGTTCCGGAAACACCATATATTTT
D: -; J: TRBJ2-7; V: TRBV5-5; size: -; CDR3: CASSLWLSSYEQYF; DNA: TGTGCCAGCAGCTTGTGGCTCAGTTCCTACGAGCAGTACTTC
D: TRBD1; J: TRBJ1-2; V: TRBV19; size: -; CDR3: CASSIPRTGNYGYTF; DNA: TGTGCCAGTAGTATTCCCCGGACAGGGAACTATGGCTACACCTTC
D: -; J: TRBJ2-5; V: TRBV5-1; size: -; CDR3: CASSPGTPAETQYF; DNA: TGCGCCAGCAGCCCCGGGACTCCAGCGGAGACCCAGTACTTC
D: -; J: TRBJ2-7; V: TRBV5-1; size: -; CDR3: CASRLEVSSYEQYF; DNA: TGCGCCAGCAGGTTGGAGGTGAGCTCCTACGAGCAGTACTTC
D: TRBD1; J: TRBJ1-5; V: TRBV2; size: -; CDR3: CASSEGQTGRPQHF; DNA: TGTGCCAGCAGTGAGGGACAGACCGGGAGGCCCCAGCATTTT
D: -; J: TRBJ2-7; V: TRBV5-1; size: -; CDR3: CASSEDNRDVYF; DNA: TGCGCCAGCAGTGAGGATAACAGGGACGTATACTTC
D: -; J: TRBJ1-5; V: TRBV7-9; size: -; CDR3: CASSLGVGQPQHF; DNA: TGTGCCAGCAGCTTGGGGGTAGGGCAGCCCCAGCATTTT
D: -; J: TRBJ2-4; V: TRBV29-1; size: -; CDR3: CSVAGVAKNIQYF; DNA: TGCAGCGTTGCTGGGGTAGCCAAAAACATTCAGTACTTC
D: TRBD2; J: TRBJ2-5; V: TRBV7-7; size: -; CDR3: CASSLALAGGETQYF; DNA: TGTGCCAGCAGCTTAGCACTAGCGGGAGGAGAGACCCAGTACTTC
D: -; J: TRBJ2-7; V: TRBV21-1; size: -; CDR3: CASSQRLVHYEQYF; DNA: TGTGCCAGCAGCCAAAGACTAGTTCACTACGAGCAGTACTTC
D: TRBD2; J: TRBJ2-1; V: TRBV29-1; size: -; CDR3: CSAEPRLAGGEEQFF; DNA: TGCAGCGCTGAACCCAGACTAGCGGGAGGGGAGGAGCAGTTCTTC
D: -; J: TRBJ1-5; V: TRBV18; size: -; CDR3: CASSELDDQPQHF; DNA: TGTGCCAGCTCAGAATTAGATGATCAGCCCCAGCATTTT
D: -; J: TRBJ2-7; V: TRBV12-5; size: -; CDR3: CASGLVSPGRWTTYEQYF; DNA: TGTGCTAGTGGTTTGGTCTCCCCGGGAAGGTGGACAACCTACGAGCAGTACTTC
D: -; J: TRBJ1-1; V: TRBV11-2; size: few; CDR3: CASTQGWYTEAFF; DNA: TGTGCCAGCACACAGGGTTGGTACACTGAAGCTTTCTTT
D: -; J: TRBJ2-1; V: TRBV6-1; size: -; CDR3: CASSELGLSGNEQFF; DNA: TGTGCCAGCAGTGAATTAGGACTATCCGGCAATGAGCAGTTCTTC
D: -; J: TRBJ1-6; V: TRBV28; size: -; CDR3: CASSPGVGGSPLHF; DNA: TGTGCCAGCAGCCCAGGGGTAGGAGGCTCACCCCTCCACTTT
D: -; J: TRBJ2-6; V: TRBV28; size: -; CDR3: CASSLSQGANVLTF; DNA: TGTGCCAGCAGCCTCTCCCAGGGGGCCAACGTCCTGACTTTC
D: -; J: TRBJ2-1; V: TRBV7-3; size: -; CDR3: CASSSTGYYNEQFF; DNA: TGTGCCAGCAGCTCCACAGGGTACTACAATGAGCAGTTCTTC
D: -; J: TRBJ1-1; V: TRBV27; size: -; CDR3: CASSLFRAGTEAFF; DNA: TGTGCCAGCAGTTTATTTAGGGCCGGAACTGAAGCTTTCTTT
D: TRBD2; J: TRBJ2-7; V: TRBV7-8; size: -; CDR3: CASSWGAELAGNTGYEQYF; DNA: TGTGCCAGCAGCTGGGGAGCCGAACTAGCGGGGAACACCGGGTACGAGCAGTACTTC
D: -; J: TRBJ2-3; V: TRBV11-3; size: -; CDR3: CASSASGGTDTQYF; DNA: TGTGCCAGCAGCGCCAGTGGGGGGACAGATACGCAGTATTTT
D: -; J: TRBJ1-5; V: TRBV10-3; size: -; CDR3: CAISESGGAVDQPQHF; DNA: TGTGCCATCAGTGAGTCCGGGGGGGCAGTGGATCAGCCCCAGCATTTT
D: TRBD1; J: TRBJ2-7; V: TRBV5-1; size: -; CDR3: CASSWDRSYEQYF; DNA: TGCGCCAGCTCCTGGGACAGATCCTACGAGCAGTACTTC
D: -; J: TRBJ1-1; V: TRBV25-1; size: once; CDR3: CASSEADRTPGPEAFF; DNA: TGTGCCAGCAGCGAAGCTGACCGAACACCTGGTCCTGAAGCTTTCTTT
D: -; J: TRBJ2-6; V: TRBV27; size: -; CDR3: CASTYRGGANVLTF; DNA: TGTGCCAGCACTTACCGGGGTGGGGCCAACGTCCTGACTTTC
D: -; J: TRBJ2-1; V: TRBV2; size: -; CDR3: CASTPEGDEQFF; DNA: TGTGCCAGCACCCCCGAGGGGGATGAGCAGTTCTTC
D: TRBD1; J: TRBJ1-2; V: TRBV7-8; size: -; CDR3: CASSRTGGIFGYTF; DNA: TGTGCCAGCAGCAGAACAGGGGGGATTTTCGGCTACACCTTC
D: -; J: TRBJ2-5; V: TRBV2; size: -; CDR3: CASRAEETQYF; DNA: TGTGCCAGCAGAGCCGAAGAGACCCAGTACTTC
D: -; J: TRBJ1-2; V: TRBV5-1; size: -; CDR3: CASSLAEGHYGYTF; DNA: TGCGCCAGCAGCTTGGCTGAGGGGCACTATGGCTACACCTTC
D: -; J: TRBJ2-7; V: TRBV2; size: once; CDR3: CASRATRSDYEQYF; DNA: TGTGCCAGCAGAGCTACCCGGAGCGACTACGAGCAGTACTTC
D: -; J: TRBJ1-2; V: TRBV28; size: -; CDR3: CASSLVGRVVGYTF; DNA: TGTGCCAGCAGTTTAGTGGGGCGAGTGGTTGGCTACACCTTC
D: -; J: TRBJ2-1; V: TRBV6-5; size: -; CDR3: CASSYQPGLADEQFF; DNA: TGTGCCAGCAGTTACCAACCCGGGCTAGCCGATGAGCAGTTCTTC
D: -; J: TRBJ2-7; V: TRBV29-1; size: -; CDR3: CSVVALPPQAYEQYF; DNA: TGCAGCGTTGTGGCCTTACCTCCACAGGCCTACGAGCAGTACTTC
D: TRBD2; J: TRBJ2-7; V: TRBV6-1; size: -; CDR3: CASSEGTSGSGEQYF; DNA: TGTGCCAGCAGTGAAGGGACTAGCGGGAGTGGGGAGCAGTACTTC
D: -; J: TRBJ2-3; V: TRBV5-1; size: -; CDR3: CASSLDLVTSTDTQYF; DNA: TGCGCCAGCAGCTTGGACCTTGTTACTAGCACAGATACGCAGTATTTT
D: TRBD1; J: TRBJ1-5; V: TRBV19; size: -; CDR3: CASSRDRARNQPQHF; DNA: TGTGCCAGTAGTAGGGACAGGGCCCGAAATCAGCCCCAGCATTTT
D: -; J: TRBJ1-2; V: TRBV28; size: -; CDR3: CASSFFDYGYTF; DNA: TGTGCCAGCAGTTTTTTTGACTATGGCTACACCTTC
D: TRBD1; J: TRBJ1-2; V: TRBV7-8; size: -; CDR3: CASSSRDRGSNYGYTF; DNA: TGTGCCAGCAGCTCCCGGGACAGGGGTTCTAACTATGGCTACACCTTC
D: -; J: TRBJ1-4; V: TRBV28; size: -; CDR3: CASSLFGSGEEKLFF; DNA: TGTGCCAGCAGTTTATTTGGGAGCGGGGAGGAAAAACTGTTTTTT
D: -; J: TRBJ2-7; V: TRBV5-1; size: once; CDR3: CASSSGRPPTEQYF; DNA: TGCGCCAGCAGCTCCGGGAGACCCCCTACGGAGCAGTACTTC
D: -; J: TRBJ1-4; V: TRBV7-2; size: -; CDR3: CASSSDIGKLFF; DNA: TGTGCCAGCAGCTCGGACATAGGAAAACTGTTTTTT
D: -; J: TRBJ1-1; V: TRBV7-9; size: -; CDR3: CASSLSGGTEAFF; DNA: TGTGCCAGCAGCTTATCCGGGGGCACTGAAGCTTTCTTT
D: -; J: TRBJ1-5; V: TRBV6-6; size: -; CDR3: CASTPGAGNQPQHF; DNA: TGTGCCAGCACCCCCGGGGCCGGCAATCAGCCCCAGCATTTT
D: TRBD2; J: TRBJ2-7; V: TRBV5-4; size: -; CDR3: CASSLAGGTYEQYF; DNA: TGTGCCAGCAGCTTGGCGGGAGGAACCTACGAGCAGTACTTC
D: -; J: TRBJ1-2; V: TRBV7-9; size: -; CDR3: CASSFFPSYGYTF; DNA: TGTGCCAGCAGCTTTTTCCCCTCCTATGGCTACACCTTC
D: TRBD1; J: TRBJ2-7; V: TRBV7-3; size: -; CDR3: CASSLGQGATYEQYF; DNA: TGTGCCAGCAGCTTGGGACAGGGGGCTACCTACGAGCAGTACTTC
D: -; J: TRBJ1-1; V: TRBV28; size: once; CDR3: CASSLSGLPGNTEAFF; DNA: TGTGCCAGCAGTTTATCCGGTCTCCCCGGGAACACTGAAGCTTTCTTT
D: -; J: TRBJ2-5; V: TRBV7-9; size: -; CDR3: CASSLGGRAGETQYF; DNA: TGTGCCAGCAGCTTAGGGGGCCGGGCTGGAGAGACCCAGTACTTC
D: -; J: TRBJ1-2; V: TRBV10-1; size: -; CDR3: CASSESGGYGYTF; DNA: TGCGCCAGCAGTGAGTCAGGGGGCTATGGCTACACCTTC
D: -; J: TRBJ2-1; V: TRBV5-1; size: -; CDR3: CASSPSGVGASSYNEQFF; DNA: TGCGCCAGCAGCCCCTCCGGTGTTGGCGCTAGCTCCTACAATGAGCAGTTCTTC
D: -; J: TRBJ1-5; V: TRBV4-2; size: -; CDR3: CASSQILGTAQPQHF; DNA: TGTGCCAGCAGCCAAATATTAGGTACGGCCCAGCCCCAGCATTTT
D: -; J: TRBJ1-1; V: TRBV28; size: -; CDR3: CASSLLQAGAEAFF; DNA: TGTGCCAGCAGTTTATTGCAGGCTGGTGCTGAAGCTTTCTTT
D: TRBD2; J: TRBJ2-1; V: TRBV6-1; size: -; CDR3: CASSGPPGLAGGNEQFF; DNA: TGTGCCAGCAGTGGCCCTCCGGGACTAGCGGGGGGCAATGAGCAGTTCTTC
D: TRBD2; J: TRBJ2-1; V: TRBV18; size: -; CDR3: CASSPLGLAGGSSYNEQFF; DNA: TGTGCCAGCTCACCATTGGGGCTAGCGGGAGGGTCGTCCTACAATGAGCAGTTCTTC
D: -; J: TRBJ2-7; V: TRBV18; size: -; CDR3: CASSQQPDSTYEQYF; DNA: TGTGCCAGCTCTCAACAACCGGACAGCACCTACGAGCAGTACTTC
D: TRBD1; J: TRBJ1-5; V: TRBV19; size: -; CDR3: CASSIRGRRSNQPQHF; DNA: TGTGCCAGTAGTATAAGGGGGCGCCGAAGCAATCAGCCCCAGCATTTT
D: -; J: TRBJ2-1; V: TRBV19; size: -; CDR3: CASRLYAGHNEQFF; DNA: TGTGCCAGTAGACTCTACGCCGGTCACAATGAGCAGTTCTTC
D: -; J: TRBJ2-2; V: TRBV6-1; size: once; CDR3: CASSEYRVFGELFF; DNA: TGTGCCAGCAGTGAATACAGAGTTTTCGGGGAGCTGTTTTTT